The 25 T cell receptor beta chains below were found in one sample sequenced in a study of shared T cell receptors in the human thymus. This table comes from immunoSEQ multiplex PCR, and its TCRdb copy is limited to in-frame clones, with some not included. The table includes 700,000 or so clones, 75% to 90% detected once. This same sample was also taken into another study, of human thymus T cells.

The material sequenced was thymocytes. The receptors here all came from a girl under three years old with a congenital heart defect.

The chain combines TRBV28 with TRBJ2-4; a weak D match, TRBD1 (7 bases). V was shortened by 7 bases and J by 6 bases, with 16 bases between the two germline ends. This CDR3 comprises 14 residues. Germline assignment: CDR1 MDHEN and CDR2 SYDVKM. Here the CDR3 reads CASTSGGFGNIQYF. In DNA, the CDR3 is TGTGCCAGCACCTCAGGGGGGTTCGGAAACATTCAGTACTTC.

The CDR3 sequence: CASRQGAPYEQYF. The CDR3 coding sequence is TGTGCCAGCAGACAGGGGGCCCCCTACGAGCAGTACTTC. The chain links TRBV25-1 to TRBJ2-7, with TRBD1 matching 9 bases. V dropped 6 bases and J dropped 2; count of bases not matched to a gene: 2. The CDR3 covers 13 residues. Germline CDR1 reads MGHDK; CDR2 reads SYGVNS.

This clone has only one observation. CDR3 coding DNA: TGTGCCAGCAGTGAATATAATGGCTACACCTTC. As protein: CASSEYNGYTF. V gene TRBV25-1 combines with J gene TRBJ1-2, with D unresolved. Germline lookup yields CDR1 MGHDK and CDR2 SYGVNS. This CDR3 has 11 amino acids. V dropped 0 bases and J dropped 6 bases, with 2 bases sitting between them.

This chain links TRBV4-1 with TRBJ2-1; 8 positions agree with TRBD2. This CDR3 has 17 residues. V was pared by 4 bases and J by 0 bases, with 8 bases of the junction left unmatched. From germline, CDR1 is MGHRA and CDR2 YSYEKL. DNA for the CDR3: TGCGCCAGCAGCCGGCTACTAGCGGACCCCTCCTACAATGAGCAGTTCTTC. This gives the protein CASSRLLADPSYNEQFF.

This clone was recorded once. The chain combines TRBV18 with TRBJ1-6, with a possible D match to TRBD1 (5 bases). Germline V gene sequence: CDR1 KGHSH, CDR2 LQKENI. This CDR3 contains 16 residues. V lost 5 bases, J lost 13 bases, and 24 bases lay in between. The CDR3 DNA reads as TGTGCCAGCTCATCTAATCGAGGCCCAAGGGGATTGCCCCTCCACTTT. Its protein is CASSSNRGPRGLPLHF.

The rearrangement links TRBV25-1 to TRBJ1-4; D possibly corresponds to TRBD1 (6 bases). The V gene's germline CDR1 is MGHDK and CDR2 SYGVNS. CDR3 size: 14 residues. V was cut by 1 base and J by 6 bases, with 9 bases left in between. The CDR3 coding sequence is TGTGCCAGCAGTGAATCCCCAGGGGATGAAAAACTGTTTTTT. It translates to CASSESPGDEKLFF.

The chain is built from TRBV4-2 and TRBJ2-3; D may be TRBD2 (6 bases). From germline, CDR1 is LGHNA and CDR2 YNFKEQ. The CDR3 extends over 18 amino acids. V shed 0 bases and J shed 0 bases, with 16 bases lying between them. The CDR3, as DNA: TGTGCCAGCAGCCAAGATAACGGGGCGGGACTCAGCACAGATACGCAGTATTTT. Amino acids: CASSQDNGAGLSTDTQYF.

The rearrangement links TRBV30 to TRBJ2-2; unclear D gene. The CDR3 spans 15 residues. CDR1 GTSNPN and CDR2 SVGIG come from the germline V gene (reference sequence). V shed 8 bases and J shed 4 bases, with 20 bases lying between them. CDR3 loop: CATPPSSPGTGELFF. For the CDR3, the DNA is TGTGCCACCCCCCCGTCGTCCCCGGGCACCGGGGAGCTGTTTTTT. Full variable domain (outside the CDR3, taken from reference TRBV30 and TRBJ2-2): SQTIHQWPATLVQPVGSPLSLECTVEGTSNPNLYWYRQAAGRGLQLLFYSVGIGQISSEVPQNLSASRPQDRQFILSSKKLLLSDSGFYLCATPPSSPGTGELFFGEGSRLTVL.

The CDR3 coding sequence is TGTGCCAGCAGCTTAGTCGGCAGGGGAATGGAATTATATAACTATGGCTACACCTTC. This encodes CASSLVGRGMELYNYGYTF. The chain carries TRBV7-2 and TRBJ1-2; weak D call: TRBD1 (6 bases). The CDR3 covers 19 residues. Germline-derived CDR1 and CDR2 are SGHTA and FQGNSA. V shed 1 base and J shed 1 base, with 22 bases lying between them. The full variable domain, its missing parts supplied by reference TRBV7-2 and TRBJ1-2, is GAGVSQSPSNKVTEKGKDVELRCDPISGHTALYWYRQSLGQGLEFLIYFQGNSAPDKSGLPSDRFSAERTGGSVSTLTIQRTQQEDSAVYLCASSLVGRGMELYNYGYTFGSGTRLTVV.

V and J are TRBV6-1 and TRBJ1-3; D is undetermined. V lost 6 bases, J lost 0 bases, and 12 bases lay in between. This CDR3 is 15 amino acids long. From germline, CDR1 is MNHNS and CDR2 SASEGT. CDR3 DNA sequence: TGTGCCAGCAGGATGGTCCCGAGCTCTGGAAACACCATATATTTT. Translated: CASRMVPSSGNTIYF.

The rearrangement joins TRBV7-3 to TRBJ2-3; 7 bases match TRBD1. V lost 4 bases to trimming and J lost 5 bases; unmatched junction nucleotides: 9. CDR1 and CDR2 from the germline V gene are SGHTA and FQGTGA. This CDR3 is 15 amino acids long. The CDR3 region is CASSSPTGAEDTQYF. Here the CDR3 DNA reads TGTGCCAGCAGCTCCCCCACAGGGGCGGAAGATACGCAGTATTTT.

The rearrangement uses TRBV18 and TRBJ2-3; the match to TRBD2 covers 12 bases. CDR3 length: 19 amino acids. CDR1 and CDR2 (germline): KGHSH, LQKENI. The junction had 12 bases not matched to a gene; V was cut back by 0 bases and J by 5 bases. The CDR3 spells CASSPPVTSGGPWGDTQYF. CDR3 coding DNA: TGTGCCAGCTCACCACCTGTGACTAGCGGGGGCCCATGGGGAGATACGCAGTATTTT.

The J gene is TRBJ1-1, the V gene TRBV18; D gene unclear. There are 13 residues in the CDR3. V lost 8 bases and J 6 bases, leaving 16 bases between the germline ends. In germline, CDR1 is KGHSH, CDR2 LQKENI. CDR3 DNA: TGTGCCAGCCTTAGGGAAGGAGGCGCTGAAGCTTTCTTT. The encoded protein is CASLREGGAEAFF.

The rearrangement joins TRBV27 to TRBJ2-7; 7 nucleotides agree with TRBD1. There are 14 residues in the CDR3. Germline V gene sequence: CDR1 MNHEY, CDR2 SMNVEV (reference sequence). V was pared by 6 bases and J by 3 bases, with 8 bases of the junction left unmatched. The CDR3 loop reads CASRTQGNVYEQYF. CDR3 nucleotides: TGTGCCAGCAGGACACAGGGGAATGTCTACGAGCAGTACTTC.

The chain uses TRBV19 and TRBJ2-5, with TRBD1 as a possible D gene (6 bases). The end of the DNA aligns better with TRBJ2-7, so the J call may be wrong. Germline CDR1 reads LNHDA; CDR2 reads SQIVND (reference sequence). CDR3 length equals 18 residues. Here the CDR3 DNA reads TGTGCCAGTAGCCCTCCAAGGGGACAAGGGGGAATTGGGTACGAGCAGTACTTC. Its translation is CASSPPRGQGGIGYEQYF.

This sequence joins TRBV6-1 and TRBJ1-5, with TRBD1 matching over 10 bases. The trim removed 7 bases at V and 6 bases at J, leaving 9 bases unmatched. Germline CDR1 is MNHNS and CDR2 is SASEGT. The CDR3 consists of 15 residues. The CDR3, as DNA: TGTGCCAGCACCACGGGGACAGGGGTAATTCAGCCCCAGCATTTT. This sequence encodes CASTTGTGVIQPQHF.

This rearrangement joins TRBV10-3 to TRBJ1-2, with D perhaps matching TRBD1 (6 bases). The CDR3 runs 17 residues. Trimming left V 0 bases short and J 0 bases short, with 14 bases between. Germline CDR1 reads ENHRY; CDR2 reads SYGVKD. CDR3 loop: CAISESGGGPPNYGYTF. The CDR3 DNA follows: TGTGCCATCAGTGAGTCGGGAGGGGGACCGCCTAACTATGGCTACACCTTC.

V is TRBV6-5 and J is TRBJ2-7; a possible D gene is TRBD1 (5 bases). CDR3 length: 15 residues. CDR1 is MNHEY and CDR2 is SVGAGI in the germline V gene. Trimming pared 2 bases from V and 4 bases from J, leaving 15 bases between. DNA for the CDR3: TGTGCCAGCAGTTACGCCTTCGGCAGGGCATACGAGCAGTACTTC. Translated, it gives CASSYAFGRAYEQYF.

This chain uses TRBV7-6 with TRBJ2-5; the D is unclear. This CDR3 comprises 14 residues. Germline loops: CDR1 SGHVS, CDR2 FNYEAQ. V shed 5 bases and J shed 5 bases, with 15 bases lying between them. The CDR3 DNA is TGTGCCAGCAGCCCCCTAAACGTGTGGGAGACCCAGTACTTC. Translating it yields CASSPLNVWETQYF.

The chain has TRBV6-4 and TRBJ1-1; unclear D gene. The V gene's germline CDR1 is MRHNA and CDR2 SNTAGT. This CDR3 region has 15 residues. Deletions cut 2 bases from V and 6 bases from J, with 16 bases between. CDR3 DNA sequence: TGTGCCAGCAGTGACAGTATGACACCGGGAGCTGAAGCTTTCTTT. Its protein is CASSDSMTPGAEAFF.

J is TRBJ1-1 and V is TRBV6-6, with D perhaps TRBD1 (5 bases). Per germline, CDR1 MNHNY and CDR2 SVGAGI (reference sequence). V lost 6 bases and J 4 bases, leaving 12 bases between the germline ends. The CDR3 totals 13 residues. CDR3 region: CASSAGGGTEAFF. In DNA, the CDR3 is TGTGCCAGCAGCGCGGGGGGAGGCACTGAAGCTTTCTTT.

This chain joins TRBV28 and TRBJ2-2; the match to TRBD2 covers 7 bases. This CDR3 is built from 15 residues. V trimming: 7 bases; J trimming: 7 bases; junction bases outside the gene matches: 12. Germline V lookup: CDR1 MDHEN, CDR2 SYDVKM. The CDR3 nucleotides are TGTGCCAGCACCGGGACTACACACTATAGCGGGGAGCTGTTTTTT. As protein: CASTGTTHYSGELFF. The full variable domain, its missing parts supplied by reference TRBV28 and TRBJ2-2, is DVKVTQSSRYLVKRTGEKVFLECVQDMDHENMFWYRQDPGLGLRLIYFSYDVKMKEKGDIPEGYSVSREKKERFSLILESASTNQTSMYLCASTGTTHYSGELFFGEGSRLTVL.

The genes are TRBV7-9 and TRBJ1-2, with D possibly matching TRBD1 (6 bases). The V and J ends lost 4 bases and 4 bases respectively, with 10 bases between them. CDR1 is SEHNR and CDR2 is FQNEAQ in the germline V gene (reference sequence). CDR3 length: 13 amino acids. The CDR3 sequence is CASSSDSSYGYTF. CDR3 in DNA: TGTGCCAGCAGCTCGGACAGCTCCTATGGCTACACCTTC. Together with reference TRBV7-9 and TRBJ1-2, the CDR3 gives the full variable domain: DTGVSQNPRHKITKRGQNVTFRCDPISEHNRLYWYRQTLGQGPEFLTYFQNEAQLEKSRLLSDRFSAERPKGSFSTLEIQRTEQGDSAMYLCASSSDSSYGYTFGSGTRLTVV.

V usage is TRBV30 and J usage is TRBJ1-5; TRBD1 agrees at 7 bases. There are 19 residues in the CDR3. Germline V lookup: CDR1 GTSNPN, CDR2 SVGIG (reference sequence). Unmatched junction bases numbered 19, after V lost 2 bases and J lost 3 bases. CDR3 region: CAWSRFKGTADVNNQPQHF. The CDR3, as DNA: TGTGCCTGGAGTCGGTTTAAGGGGACAGCTGATGTCAACAATCAGCCCCAGCATTTT.

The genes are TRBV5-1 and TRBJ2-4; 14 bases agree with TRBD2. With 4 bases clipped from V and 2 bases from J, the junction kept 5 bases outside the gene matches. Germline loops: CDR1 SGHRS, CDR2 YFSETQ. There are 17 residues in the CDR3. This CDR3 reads CASSIGLAGGSKNIQYF. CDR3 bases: TGCGCCAGCAGCATAGGACTAGCGGGGGGATCCAAAAACATTCAGTACTTC.